Following are 24 T cell receptor beta chains from one sample sequenced in a study of regulatory T cells in long-lasting Graves disease (dated by TCRdb to about 2021). The protocol used for the library was multiplex PCR. Instrument used: Illumina HiSeq 4000. CDR3 regions were amplified by Arm-PCR with iRepertoire HTBI primers to construct TCR beta libraries. Through fastp at Q25 and MiXCR, TCRdb rebuilt clones from the public reads, retaining in-frame beta chains. Every entry covers one CDR3 protein and lists the most common genes and DNA from its rows. This sample comprises 400,000 to 500,000 distinct CDR3 sequences, about a sixth of them detected only once. The ten largest clones represent about 25% of the sample. This sample's time point label indicates: newly diagnosed GD, antithyroid drugs for less than 3 months. For both TCR sequencing and RNA sequencing, RNA was extracted from PBMCs in TRIzol.

The sample also formed part of further work on T cells in Graves' hyperthyroidism and ophthalmopathy.

The sample consisted of peripheral blood mononuclear cells (PBMCs), taken at new diagnosis, from a patient treated with antithyroid drugs. Every receptor here comes from a woman under 30 with Graves disease. Donor details come from another sample of the same person, matched by shared clones.

This clonotype was recorded many times. The chain is built from TRBV2 and TRBJ2-7; maybe TRBD2 (6 bases). The germline V gene encodes CDR1 SNHLY and CDR2 FYNNEI. V dropped 7 bases and J dropped 10 bases, with 11 bases sitting between them. The CDR3 extends over 10 amino acids. The CDR3 reads CASMGLFQYF. CDR3 in DNA: TGTGCCAGCATGGGACTCTTCCAGTACTTC.

The table lists this clonotype with many counts. V is TRBV6-5 and J is TRBJ1-2, with no clear D. This CDR3 spans 15 amino acids. Trimming took 0 bases from V and 6 from J, leaving 14 bases between them. Germline assignment: CDR1 MNHEY and CDR2 SVGAGI. This chain's CDR3 is CASSYSRVNVDGYTF. The DNA of the CDR3 is TGTGCCAGCAGTTACTCGAGGGTCAATGTCGATGGCTACACCTTC.

V and J are TRBV19 and TRBJ1-2, with unresolved D. Germline CDR1 and CDR2: LNHDA and SQIVND (reference sequence). V was cut by 5 bases and J by 0 bases, with 13 bases left in between. The CDR3 contains 15 residues. The CDR3 here is CASSVTPDTNYGYTF. CDR3 DNA sequence: TGTGCCAGTAGTGTAACACCGGATACTAACTATGGCTACACCTTC.

V is TRBV6-1 and J is TRBJ2-7; 9 nucleotides align to TRBD1. The CDR3 is 15 amino acids. J lost 2 bases, V lost 6 bases, and 8 bases had no gene match. Germline CDR1 and CDR2: MNHNS and SASEGT. CDR3 in amino acids: CASRPGTGLPYEQYF. The CDR3 DNA sequence: TGTGCCAGCAGACCCGGGACAGGGCTCCCCTACGAGCAGTACTTC.

This clonotype was seen ten or more times. The chain carries TRBV7-2 and TRBJ2-7; D gene ambiguous. Germline V CDR1 and CDR2: SGHTA, FQGNSA. Between the trimmed V and J ends, which lost 5 bases and 5 bases, there was a span of 7 bases. The CDR3 totals 11 residues. CDR3 residues: CASSVEHEQYF. Written as DNA, the CDR3 is TGTGCCAGCAGCGTAGAACACGAGCAGTACTTC.

The rearrangement uses TRBV7-2 and TRBJ2-3, with TRBD2 identical over 7 bases. The V gene's germline CDR1 is SGHTA and CDR2 FQGNSA. The CDR3 extends over 15 amino acids. The V and J ends lost 5 bases and 4 bases, in that order; junction bases with no gene match: 9. The CDR3 DNA reads TGTGCCAGCAGCCCCCGGGACTATGGGGCAGATACGCAGTATTTT. This encodes CASSPRDYGADTQYF.

V and J are TRBV3-1 and TRBJ2-5; 13 bases map to TRBD2. Per germline, CDR1 LGHDT and CDR2 YNNKEL (reference sequence). Germline trimming cut 1 base from V and 5 bases from J; bases unmatched to any gene: 4. The CDR3 consists of 16 residues. The chain's CDR3 is CASSQVTSGRAETQYF. The CDR3 region has the DNA TGTGCCAGCAGCCAAGTAACTAGCGGGAGGGCGGAGACCCAGTACTTC.

The chain couples TRBV25-1 to TRBJ2-1, with D possibly being TRBD2 (6 bases). Deletions cut 3 bases from V and 8 bases from J, with 17 bases between. CDR3 size: 15 residues. CDR1 is MGHDK and CDR2 is SYGVNS in the germline V gene. The CDR3 DNA is TGTGCCAGCAGTGAGTTCCGGGGGATTTTACATGAGCAGTTCTTC. Translating it yields CASSEFRGILHEQFF.

This sequence joins TRBV6-1 and TRBJ2-4; maybe TRBD1 (5 bases). The J call is in doubt because the DNA end fits TRBJ2-5 better. CDR1 is MNHNS, CDR2 SASEGT, per germline. The CDR3 extends over 12 amino acids. The CDR3 region has the DNA TGTGCCAGCACCAACAGGTTGGAGACCCAGTACTTC. It encodes CASTNRLETQYF.

The table lists this clonotype with many counts. The chain couples TRBV10-2 to TRBJ2-1; 10 bases fit TRBD2. With 4 bases clipped from V and 5 bases from J, the junction kept 11 bases outside the gene matches. This CDR3 has 17 residues. CDR1 and CDR2 (germline): WSHSY, SAAADI. CDR3 coding DNA: TGCGCCAGCAGTGCGAGCGGGAGGGGTTGGGAGGACAATGAGCAGTTCTTC. Translation gives CASSASGRGWEDNEQFF.

This clonotype was counted at least ten times. One end of the junction fails to match germline, which may point to a read error. V is TRBV4-1 and J is TRBJ2-1; TRBD2 agrees at 11 bases. This CDR3 comprises 17 residues. Germline V CDR1 and CDR2: MGHRA, YSYEKL. This CDR3 reads CASSQDRLAGFRNEQFF. CDR3 coding DNA: TGTGCCAGCAGCCAAGATCGACTAGCGGGATTCCGCAATGAGCAGTTCTTC.

This clonotype was detected many times. The genes are TRBV3-1 and TRBJ1-1; weak D call: TRBD1 (5 bases). This CDR3 comprises 14 residues. Trimming removed 1 base from V and 6 bases from J, with 12 bases in between. Germline CDR1 is LGHDT and CDR2 is YNNKEL (reference sequence). CDR3 sequence (DNA): TGTGCCAGCAGCCAAGGGAGGAGGGGCGCTGAAGCTTTCTTT. Protein sequence: CASSQGRRGAEAFF.

J is TRBJ2-1 and V is TRBV12-3 or TRBV12-4, with TRBD2 matching 10 bases. The J segment lost 6 bases and the V segment lost 4 bases, leaving 9 bases of the junction unmatched. The CDR3 is 16 amino acids. The CDR3 DNA follows: TGTGCCAGCAGTTCGCTCCTAGCGGGAGTGGGCAATGAGCAGTTCTTC. Residues: CASSSLLAGVGNEQFF.

This clonotype has ten or more counts. The rearrangement uses TRBV19 and TRBJ2-5, with 11 positions matching TRBD2. CDR1 and CDR2 from the germline V gene are LNHDA and SQIVND (reference sequence). The CDR3 covers 13 residues. V lost 6 bases, J lost 4 bases, and 1 base stayed unmatched. CDR3 residues: CASSGTSGETQYF. CDR3 bases: TGTGCCAGTAGCGGGACTAGCGGAGAGACCCAGTACTTC.

This clonotype was counted at least ten times. The chain carries TRBV15 and TRBJ2-7; D uncertain. Trimming removed 6 bases at V and 9 bases at J, with 18 bases between. Germline CDR1 is LNHNV and CDR2 is YYDKDF (reference sequence). This CDR3 is built from 13 residues. The CDR3 spells CATSPSSVGLQYF. CDR3 DNA sequence: TGTGCCACCAGTCCCTCGTCTGTAGGTCTGCAGTACTTC.

A few counts support this clonotype. The chain links TRBV29-1 to TRBJ2-6; D remains ambiguous. With 7 bases removed from V and 2 bases from J, the gap between germline ends came to 9 bases. Per the germline V gene, CDR1 is SQVTM and CDR2 is ANQGSEA. The CDR3 contains 13 residues. CDR3 residues: CSASLAGANVLTF. Written as DNA, the CDR3 is TGCAGCGCGTCCCTGGCTGGGGCCAACGTCCTGACTTTC.

CDR3 sequence reads: CASSLRLAGARSSSYEQYF. As DNA, the CDR3 is TGTGCCAGCAGTCTCCGACTAGCGGGAGCTAGGTCTAGCTCCTACGAGCAGTACTTC. The chain recombines TRBV12-3 or TRBV12-4 with TRBJ2-7, with 12 bases that match TRBD2. Trimming cost V 5 bases and J 0 bases; bases outside gene matches: 14. This CDR3 region has 19 residues.

The V call is TRBV6-5, the J call TRBJ2-3; TRBD1 matches at 9 bases. The junction had 7 bases not matched to a gene; V was cut back by 4 bases and J by 2 bases. The CDR3 covers 16 residues. Germline V CDR1 and CDR2: MNHEY, SVGAGI. CDR3 sequence (DNA): TGTGCCAGCAGTTTACAGGGGGCCCTAAACACAGATACGCAGTATTTT. Its protein product is CASSLQGALNTDTQYF.

The J gene is TRBJ2-7, the V gene TRBV7-9; D gene uncertain. Between the trimmed V and J ends, which lost 5 bases and 2 bases, there was a span of 10 bases. This CDR3 comprises 13 residues. The germline CDR1 and CDR2 sequences are SEHNR and FQNEAQ (reference sequence). CDR3 in DNA: TGTGCCAGCAGCCCCAAGGGCCCCTACGAGCAGTACTTC. It translates to CASSPKGPYEQYF.

There are many counts of this clonotype. V gene TRBV6-1 combines with J gene TRBJ2-5; D may be TRBD2 (5 bases). This CDR3 spans 10 amino acids. V lost 11 bases and J lost 7, with 11 bases in between. The germline V gene encodes CDR1 MNHNS and CDR2 SASEGT. CDR3 in DNA: TGTGCCGGATCGAGCGGGACCCAGTACTTC. It specifies CAGSSGTQYF.

The V call is TRBV3-1, the J call TRBJ1-3; D unresolved. Germline-derived CDR1 and CDR2 are LGHDT and YNNKEL (reference sequence). Between the trimmed V and J ends, which lost 0 bases and 3 bases, there was a span of 18 bases. The CDR3 is 18 residues long. In nucleotides, the CDR3 is TGTGCCAGCAGCCAAGATCCGGTGGTAGGTCTAGGTGGAAACACCATATATTTT. Encoded protein: CASSQDPVVGLGGNTIYF.

This clonotype came up many times. The rearrangement links TRBV13 to TRBJ2-1; 9 positions match TRBD2. This CDR3 region has 15 residues. Germline CDR1 and CDR2: PRHDT and FYEKMQ (reference sequence). The ends lost 2 bases at V and 5 bases at J; junction bases unmatched: 4. CDR3 in DNA: TGTGCCAGCAGCTTATTTGTAGCGGGAGACAATGAGCAGTTCTTC. As protein: CASSLFVAGDNEQFF. Variable domain in full (rest from reference TRBV13 and TRBJ2-1): AAGVIQSPRHLIKEKRETATLKCYPIPRHDTVYWYQQGPGQDPQFLISFYEKMQSDKGSIPDRFSAQQFSDYHSELNMSSLELGDSALYFCASSLFVAGDNEQFFGPGTRLTVL.

This clonotype was seen ten or more times. The genes are TRBV20-1 and TRBJ2-7, with 8 positions matching TRBD2. The V segment lost 4 bases and the J segment 2 bases; nucleotides outside the gene matches: 19. Germline V gene data show CDR1 as DFQATT and CDR2 as SNEGSKA (reference sequence). The CDR3 is 18 residues long. CDR3 sequence reads: CSANEGEGGRPLPYEQYF. In DNA form, the CDR3 reads TGCAGTGCTAACGAGGGGGAAGGCGGGAGGCCCCTTCCCTACGAGCAGTACTTC.

As for this clonotype: This may be a read error, as it is one base from a much larger clone. CDR3 nucleotides: TGTGCCACCAGTGATTTGGGGAACTCCACAGATACGCAGTATTTT. Its translation: CATSDLGNSTDTQYF. The chain is built from TRBV24-1 and TRBJ2-3; D unresolved. The CDR3 contains 15 residues. Germline V gives CDR1 KGHDR, CDR2 SFDVKD. The V gene lost 0 bases and the J gene lost 2 bases, with 8 bases spanning the gap.